Below, 22 T cell receptor beta chains from the same sample are listed, as sequenced in a study of cytomegalovirus exposure and HLA in healthy donors. Primers included in the PCR were 60 Vbeta and 13 Jbeta primers. Produced via immunoSEQ multiplex PCR; TCRdb's table is partial and in-frame only. Of over 65,000 clones in the sample, 75% were seen once. Sequencing was carried out using PBMCs. The source of these receptors is a man aged 40-49 years in good health and CMV-seronegative.

The chain employs TRBV4-1 and TRBJ2-4, with 15 bases aligning to TRBD2. The trim removed 3 bases at V and 0 bases at J, leaving 3 bases unmatched. Germline V gene sequence: CDR1 MGHRA, CDR2 YSYEKL. The CDR3 is 18 residues long. CDR3: CASSHGLAGGLAKNIQYF. CDR3 coding DNA: TGCGCCAGCAGCCACGGACTAGCGGGGGGGCTAGCCAAAAACATTCAGTACTTC.

The gene calls are TRBV6-1 and TRBJ2-7; 7 bases map to TRBD1. The CDR3 consists of 15 residues. With V trimmed by 4 bases and J by 2 bases, 8 bases remained unmatched. Germline CDR1 is MNHNS and CDR2 is SASEGT. CDR3 in DNA: TGTGCCAGCAGTGCCGCTTGGGACAGTGCCTACGAGCAGTACTTC. Translated, it gives CASSAAWDSAYEQYF.

The chain recombines TRBV30 with TRBJ1-1; D perhaps matches TRBD1 (6 bases). Germline CDR1 GTSNPN, CDR2 SVGIG (reference sequence). This CDR3 contains 12 residues. Trimming took 5 bases from V and 4 from J, leaving 11 bases between them. The CDR3 loop is CAWDRGGTEAFF. CDR3 nucleotide sequence: TGTGCCTGGGATAGGGGGGGCACTGAAGCTTTCTTT.

This clone was recorded a few times. V usage is TRBV7-9 and J usage is TRBJ1-1; TRBD1 might be the D (5 bases). The CDR3 runs to 15 residues. Trimming took 1 base from V and 0 from J, leaving 9 bases between them. CDR1 SEHNR and CDR2 FQNEAQ come from the germline V gene (reference sequence). CDR3 sequence (DNA): TGTGCCAGCAGCTTAGTGGGGGGGTTGAACACTGAAGCTTTCTTT. Translation: CASSLVGGLNTEAFF.

This clone has only one observation. V is TRBV7-8 and J is TRBJ2-3; D might be TRBD1 (5 bases). Between the trimmed V and J ends, which lost 4 bases and 5 bases, there was a span of 13 bases. The CDR3 is 14 residues long. Germline CDR1 is SGHVS and CDR2 is FQNEAQ. DNA for the CDR3: TGTGCCAGCAGCTCACAGGCGCAGGGAGATACGCAGTATTTT. Protein: CASSSQAQGDTQYF.

The CDR3 DNA reads as TGCGCCAGCAGCTTGAATCCGGGAGCTCCCGGGGAGCTGTTTTTT. It is translated as CASSLNPGAPGELFF. This sequence joins TRBV5-1 and TRBJ2-2; weak D call: TRBD2 (6 bases). Trimming shortened V by 1 base and J by 6 bases, and 13 bases separated the two germline ends. CDR1 is SGHRS, CDR2 YFSETQ, per germline. This CDR3 has 15 amino acids.

The genes are TRBV28 and TRBJ1-5; D is possibly TRBD1 (5 bases). V shed 7 bases and J shed 5 bases, with 18 bases lying between them. Germline V gene lookup returns CDR1 MDHEN and CDR2 SYDVKM. The CDR3 loop spans 15 amino acids. Here the CDR3 reads CASTTIAGPDQPQHF. The CDR3 DNA follows: TGTGCCAGCACCACAATAGCGGGGCCAGATCAGCCCCAGCATTTT.

This sequence joins TRBV11-2 and TRBJ1-5; TRBD1 matches 9 bases. The CDR3 is made up of 15 amino acids. With 5 bases clipped from V and 6 bases from J, the junction kept 8 bases outside the gene matches. The V gene's germline CDR1 is SGHAT and CDR2 FQNNGV. This CDR3 is CASSPGQGFFQPQHF. The CDR3, as DNA: TGTGCCAGCAGCCCCGGACAGGGGTTTTTTCAGCCCCAGCATTTT.

The chain links TRBV5-4 to TRBJ2-5; a possible D gene is TRBD2 (5 bases). Germline V lookup: CDR1 SGHNT, CDR2 YYREEE (reference sequence). The V and J ends lost 5 bases and 3 bases respectively, with 14 bases between them. The CDR3 has 14 residues. CDR3 DNA: TGTGCCAGCAGTACGGCCGGGATGGAAGAGACCCAGTACTTC. Protein product: CASSTAGMEETQYF. Complete variable domain (other parts from reference TRBV5-4 and TRBJ2-5): ETGVTQSPTHLIKTRGQQVTLRCSSQSGHNTVSWYQQALGQGPQFIFQYYREEENGRGNFPPRFSGLQFPNYSSELNVNALELDDSALYLCASSTAGMEETQYFGPGTRLLVL.

The V and J genes are TRBV2 and TRBJ2-7; possibly TRBD2 for D (6 bases). Germline assignment: CDR1 SNHLY and CDR2 FYNNEI. This CDR3 is built from 16 residues. Trimming took 7 bases from V and 2 from J, leaving 21 bases between them. Written as DNA, the CDR3 is TGTGCCAGCACCTCCCTCGGGAGCCTCGGTACCTACGAGCAGTACTTC. Translated, it gives CASTSLGSLGTYEQYF.

The V and J genes are TRBV18 and TRBJ1-6; D gene unclear. The V gene's germline CDR1 is KGHSH and CDR2 LQKENI. With 4 bases removed from V and 7 bases from J, the gap between germline ends came to 5 bases. There are 12 residues in the CDR3. The CDR3 region is CASSLRNSPLHF. The CDR3 DNA reads TGTGCCAGCTCACTCCGGAATTCACCCCTCCACTTT.

This chain joins TRBV5-4 and TRBJ2-2, with TRBD1 matching 8 bases. Germline V gene sequence: CDR1 SGHNT, CDR2 YYREEE (reference sequence). CDR3 length: 15 amino acids. The ends lost 5 bases at V and 0 bases at J; junction bases unmatched: 3. The CDR3 sequence is CASRWTGSNTGELFF. CDR3 bases: TGTGCCAGCAGATGGACAGGGTCGAACACCGGGGAGCTGTTTTTT.

The chain links TRBV4-1 to TRBJ2-6, with 8 bases matching TRBD1. CDR1 is MGHRA and CDR2 is YSYEKL in the germline V gene. The ends lost 0 bases at V and 0 bases at J; junction bases unmatched: 7. The CDR3 consists of 19 residues. CDR3 protein: CASSQDMAQGASGANVLTF. CDR3 bases: TGCGCCAGCAGCCAAGATATGGCCCAGGGGGCCTCTGGGGCCAACGTCCTGACTTTC.

The V and J genes are TRBV29-1 and TRBJ1-6; 9 positions agree with TRBD1. This CDR3 region has 14 residues. V lost 4 bases, J lost 5 bases, and 3 bases stayed unmatched. Germline V CDR1 and CDR2: SQVTM, ANQGSEA. Here the CDR3 DNA reads TGCAGCGTTGCTGGACAGGGGAATAATTCACCCCTCCACTTT. Translation gives CSVAGQGNNSPLHF.

The V gene is TRBV9, the J gene TRBJ2-4, with D perhaps TRBD2 (6 bases). Germline V gives CDR1 SGDLS, CDR2 YYNGEE. The CDR3 runs to 13 residues. V dropped 4 bases and J dropped 8 bases, with 13 bases sitting between them. The CDR3 DNA sequence: TGTGCCAGCAGCAACCGACCGGGGGACATTCAGTACTTC. This translates into CASSNRPGDIQYF. Full variable domain (missing parts from reference TRBV9 and TRBJ2-4): DSGVTQTPKHLITATGQRVTLRCSPRSGDLSVYWYQQSLDQGLQFLIQYYNGEERAKGNILERFSAQQFPDLHSELNLSSLELGDSALYFCASSNRPGDIQYFGAGTRLSVL.

The chain couples TRBV30 to TRBJ1-4; perhaps TRBD1 as D (5 bases). Per the germline V gene, CDR1 is GTSNPN and CDR2 is SVGIG (reference sequence). The CDR3 spans 13 residues. With 5 bases removed from V and 0 bases from J, the gap between germline ends came to 7 bases. In nucleotides, the CDR3 is TGTGCCTGGGACAGAGCAACTAATGAAAAACTGTTTTTT. Protein: CAWDRATNEKLFF.

The rearrangement links TRBV28 to TRBJ1-3; D gene unclear. Trimming removed 6 bases at V and 0 bases at J, with 18 bases between. The CDR3 loop spans 17 amino acids. From germline, CDR1 is MDHEN and CDR2 SYDVKM. CDR3 residues: CASSFDGAPYSGNTIYF. Written as DNA, the CDR3 is TGTGCCAGCAGCTTTGACGGAGCACCATACTCTGGAAACACCATATATTTT.

J is TRBJ2-5 and V is TRBV13; 13 positions agree with TRBD2. Germline-derived CDR1 and CDR2 are PRHDT and FYEKMQ (reference sequence). The CDR3 is 16 residues long. With 2 bases clipped from V and 7 bases from J, the junction kept 7 bases outside the gene matches. CDR3 residues: CASSLRTSGSWGTQYF. The CDR3 DNA is TGTGCCAGCAGCTTACGGACTAGCGGGAGCTGGGGGACCCAGTACTTC.

This clone has only a few counts. V usage is TRBV19 and J usage is TRBJ2-2; D not certain. The CDR3 is 14 amino acids. Germline assignment: CDR1 LNHDA and CDR2 SQIVND (reference sequence). Between the trimmed V and J ends, which lost 2 bases and 2 bases, there was a span of 6 bases. The CDR3 coding sequence is TGTGCCAGTAGTATAATCAGAAACACCGGGGAGCTGTTTTTT. Protein: CASSIIRNTGELFF.

This rearrangement joins TRBV25-1 to TRBJ2-7; 7 bases line up with TRBD1. CDR3 length equals 16 residues. The junction had 11 bases not matched to a gene; V was cut back by 0 bases and J by 6 bases. Germline V gene lookup returns CDR1 MGHDK and CDR2 SYGVNS. CDR3 in amino acids: CASSEYLGQRGSEQYF. DNA of the CDR3: TGTGCCAGCAGTGAATATCTGGGACAGAGGGGCTCCGAGCAGTACTTC.

The rearrangement links TRBV11-2 to TRBJ1-1; D may be TRBD1 (5 bases). Between the trimmed V and J ends, which lost 5 bases and 3 bases, there was a span of 10 bases. Germline CDR1 reads SGHAT; CDR2 reads FQNNGV. The CDR3 runs 13 residues. In nucleotides, the CDR3 is TGTGCCAGCAGCCTCAGGGTCGACACTGAAGCTTTCTTT. It codes for CASSLRVDTEAFF.

The chain employs TRBV2 and TRBJ1-4; TRBD1 agrees at 9 bases. Germline CDR1 reads SNHLY; CDR2 reads FYNNEI. The V segment lost 8 bases and the J segment 4 bases; nucleotides outside the gene matches: 20. This CDR3 has 19 amino acids. The CDR3 coding sequence is TGTGCCAGCGGGACACAGCGGACAGGGGTTGAGACTTATAATGAAAAACTGTTTTTT. Protein sequence: CASGTQRTGVETYNEKLFF.